One and the same sample provided the 10 T cell receptor beta chains below, sequenced in a study of blood T cell repertoires in COVID-19 (dated by TCRdb to about 2020). The receptor library was made with the immunoSEQ multiplex PCR assay. In its TCRdb copy, this immuneACCESS table keeps in-frame sequences only and misses some clones. Where compared with another copy, unresolved V genes explain less than half of these, and the others have no known cause. For this sample there are approximately 240,000 clones; around 91% appear just once. The ten biggest clones cover approximately 3.4% of the sample. The sequenced sample was PBMCs or T cells enriched from blood (not recorded which). The source is a woman between 18 and 29 years old in a cohort exposed to, infected with or recovered from COVID-19 (not recorded which).

The chain has TRBV11-1 and TRBJ1-1, with D perhaps matching TRBD1 (6 bases). CDR1 is SGHAT and CDR2 is FQDESV in the germline V gene (reference sequence). V lost 2 bases, J lost 12 bases, and 13 bases lay in between. This CDR3 has 12 amino acids. As DNA, the CDR3 is TGTGCCAGCAGCTTAAGATCAGGGGTCACTTTCTTT. The encoded protein is CASSLRSGVTFF. The entire variable domain, with the rest obtained from reference TRBV11-1 and TRBJ1-1, is as follows: EAEVAQSPRYKITEKSQAVAFWCDPISGHATLYWYRQILGQGPELLVQFQDESVVDDSQLPKDRFSAERLKGVDSTLKIQPAELGDSAMYLCASSLRSGVTFFGQGTRLTVV.

The chain has TRBV25-1 and TRBJ2-1, with 8 bases that match TRBD1. The CDR3 totals 15 residues. V gave up 0 bases and J gave up 3 bases; unmatched junction bases: 1. Germline-derived CDR1 and CDR2 are MGHDK and SYGVNS. CDR3 coding DNA: TGTGCCAGCAGTGAATATACAGGGGGCTACAATGAGCAGTTCTTC. It yields the protein CASSEYTGGYNEQFF.

The V and J genes are TRBV19 and TRBJ2-1, with a weak D call TRBD2 (5 bases). The CDR3 has 12 amino acids. The V end was cut by 9 bases, the J end by 1 base, with 7 bases between. Germline CDR1 reads LNHDA; CDR2 reads SQIVND (reference sequence). The DNA of the CDR3 is TGTGCCAGCGGAGGTTCCTACAATGAGCAGTTCTTC. Protein: CASGGSYNEQFF.

The chain employs TRBV5-4 and TRBJ1-6; D not resolved. This CDR3 contains 15 residues. Germline CDR1 and CDR2: SGHNT and YYREEE (reference sequence). V shed 2 bases and J shed 4 bases, with 10 bases lying between them. CDR3 in amino acids: CASSFLGGYNSPLHF. The CDR3 region has the DNA TGTGCCAGCAGCTTTCTGGGCGGGTATAATTCACCCCTCCACTTT.

The chain combines TRBV11-3 with TRBJ2-1; TRBD2 matches 10 bases. The germline V gene has CDR1 SGHNT and CDR2 YENEEA. Trimming removed 5 bases from V and 6 bases from J; junction bases left unmatched: 13. The CDR3 runs 17 residues. Written as DNA, the CDR3 is TGTGCCAGCAGCGTAACTAGCGGGACCTTTTCTATCAATGAGCAGTTCTTC. This translates into CASSVTSGTFSINEQFF.

CDR3 residues: CASSYVPGNTGELFF. The CDR3 DNA sequence: TGTGCCAGCAGTTACGTTCCAGGGAACACCGGGGAGCTGTTTTTT. This chain connects TRBV6-5 to TRBJ2-2; D remains ambiguous. Germline V lookup: CDR1 MNHEY, CDR2 SVGAGI. V lost 2 bases, J lost 1 base, and 8 bases lay in between. The CDR3 sequence is 15 residues long.

The genes are TRBV3-1 (or the pseudogene TRBV3-2) and TRBJ2-1; 9 nucleotides agree with TRBD2. The CDR3 sequence is 17 residues long. Germline V lookup: CDR1 LGHDT, CDR2 YNNKEL (reference sequence). Trimming cost V 4 bases and J 5 bases; bases outside gene matches: 12. This CDR3 reads CASSPLRGGRANNEQFF. For the CDR3, the DNA is TGTGCCAGCAGCCCCCTCAGAGGCGGGAGGGCTAACAATGAGCAGTTCTTC.

This chain joins TRBV10-3 and TRBJ1-5, with D maybe TRBD1 (6 bases). V was trimmed by 6 bases and J by 4 bases, leaving 10 bases between them. The CDR3 consists of 13 residues. The germline V gene encodes CDR1 ENHRY and CDR2 SYGVKD. This chain's CDR3 is CAIRNRENQPQHF. The CDR3 DNA sequence: TGTGCCATCAGGAACAGGGAGAATCAGCCCCAGCATTTT.

This rearrangement joins TRBV5-6 to TRBJ2-1, with TRBD2 matching 13 bases. Germline CDR1 and CDR2: SGHDT and YYEEEE. The CDR3 has 15 amino acids. The V and J ends lost 5 bases and 6 bases, in that order; junction bases with no gene match: 5. DNA for the CDR3: TGTGCCAGCAGGGCGGGACTAGCGGGAATCAATGAGCAGTTCTTC. Translated, it gives CASRAGLAGINEQFF.

This clone was picked up one time. V is TRBV5-8 and J is TRBJ1-5; D perhaps matches TRBD1 (5 bases). CDR1 SGHTS and CDR2 YDEGEE come from the germline V gene. The CDR3 spans 16 residues. Deletions cut 0 bases from V and 5 bases from J, with 15 bases between. In DNA, the CDR3 is TGTGCCAGCAGCTTGGATGGGGGGAACGTTTATCAGCCCCAGCATTTT. It specifies CASSLDGGNVYQPQHF.